This entry lists 6 T cell receptor beta chains sequenced from one sample in a study of T cells after yellow fever vaccination. One entry per CDR3 protein results from TCRdb running MiXCR on the 5' RACE reads. This sample has fewer than 350,000 distinct CDR3 sequences; about 4.5% occur once, and the top ten carry just under 20%. Here the sequenced sample was PBMCs, taken 15 days after the yellow fever booster vaccination. These receptors all come from a man between 18 and 29 years old who received the YFV17D yellow fever vaccine.

This clonotype showed up many times. The rearrangement links TRBV30 to TRBJ1-4; D might be TRBD1 (6 bases). V lost 2 bases and J 8 bases, leaving 15 bases between the germline ends. This CDR3 region has 14 residues. CDR1 is GTSNPN, CDR2 SVGIG, per germline (reference sequence). CDR3 nucleotide sequence: TGTGCCTGGAGTATGGAGGGGGAGAGGGAAAAACTGTTTTTT. Amino acids: CAWSMEGEREKLFF.

This clonotype was seen only a few times. The V and J genes are TRBV27 and TRBJ2-1; 12 bases agree with TRBD2. This CDR3 is 15 amino acids long. The germline V gene encodes CDR1 MNHEY and CDR2 SMNVEV (reference sequence). The V gene end was trimmed by 6 bases and the J gene end by 8 bases; junction bases not matched to a gene: 8. CDR3: CASRNLAGGRDEQFF. CDR3 DNA sequence: TGTGCCAGCAGGAATCTAGCGGGGGGGCGCGATGAGCAGTTCTTC.

This clonotype was found a few times. The chain carries TRBV5-1 and TRBJ2-1; 13 bases align to TRBD2. The germline CDR1 and CDR2 sequences are SGHRS and YFSETQ. This CDR3 spans 18 amino acids. After removal of 4 bases from V and 9 bases from J, the junction contained 16 bases not matched to a gene. CDR3 DNA: TGCGCCAGCAGCCCGGGACTAGCGGGGCGTAATGTCGCTGGTGAGCAGTTCTTC. Translating gives CASSPGLAGRNVAGEQFF.

There are many counts of this clonotype. The genes are TRBV7-2 and TRBJ2-7; the D is unclear. The germline V and J ends were trimmed by 2 bases and 3 bases, with 11 bases remaining between them. Germline V gene data show CDR1 as SGHTA and CDR2 as FQGNSA. The CDR3 has 14 residues. As DNA, the CDR3 is TGTGCCAGCAGCTTAACGGCGTTTAACTACGAGCAGTACTTC. Residues: CASSLTAFNYEQYF.

This clonotype was counted only a few times. This chain uses TRBV5-1 with TRBJ2-4; no clear D. V lost 3 bases, J lost 3 bases, and 7 bases lay in between. The germline V gene has CDR1 SGHRS and CDR2 YFSETQ. This CDR3 comprises 13 residues. The CDR3 DNA sequence: TGCGCCAGCAGCTACCCGGACAAAAACATTCAGTACTTC. This encodes CASSYPDKNIQYF.

This clonotype was recorded many times. J is TRBJ2-5 and V is TRBV20-1, with a possible D match to TRBD2 (5 bases). The CDR3 extends over 13 amino acids. Germline V lookup: CDR1 DFQATT, CDR2 SNEGSKA (reference sequence). Trimming took off 3 bases at V and 1 base at J, with 9 bases between the two ends. In DNA form, the CDR3 reads TGCAGTGCTAGGACGGGAACCCAAGAGACCCAGTACTTC. Translation: CSARTGTQETQYF.